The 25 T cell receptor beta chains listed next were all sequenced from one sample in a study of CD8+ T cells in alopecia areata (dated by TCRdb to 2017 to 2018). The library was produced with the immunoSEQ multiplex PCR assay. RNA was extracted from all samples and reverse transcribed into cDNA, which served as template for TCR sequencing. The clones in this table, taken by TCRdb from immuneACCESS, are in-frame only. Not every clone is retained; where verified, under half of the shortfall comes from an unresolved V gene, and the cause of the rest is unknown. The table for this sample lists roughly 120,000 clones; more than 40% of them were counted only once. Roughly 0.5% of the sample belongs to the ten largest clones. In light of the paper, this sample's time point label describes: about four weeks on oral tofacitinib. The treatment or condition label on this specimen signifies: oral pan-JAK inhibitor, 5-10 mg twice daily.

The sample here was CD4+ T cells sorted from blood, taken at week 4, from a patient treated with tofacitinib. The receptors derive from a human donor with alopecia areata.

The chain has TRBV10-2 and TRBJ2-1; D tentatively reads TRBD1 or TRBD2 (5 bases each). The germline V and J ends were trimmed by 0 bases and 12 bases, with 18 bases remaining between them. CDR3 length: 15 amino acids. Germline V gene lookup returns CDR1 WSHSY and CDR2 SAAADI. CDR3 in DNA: TGCGCCAGCAGTGAGTCCCCAACTGGGGGTAGCCGGCAGTTCTTC. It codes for CASSESPTGGSRQFF.

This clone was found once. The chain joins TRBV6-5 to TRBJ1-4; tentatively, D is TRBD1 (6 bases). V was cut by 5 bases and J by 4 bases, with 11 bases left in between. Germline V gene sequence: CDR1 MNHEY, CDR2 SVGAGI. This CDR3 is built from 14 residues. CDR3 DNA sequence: TGTGCCAGCAGTCCGACAGGCCATAATGAAAAACTGTTTTTT. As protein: CASSPTGHNEKLFF.

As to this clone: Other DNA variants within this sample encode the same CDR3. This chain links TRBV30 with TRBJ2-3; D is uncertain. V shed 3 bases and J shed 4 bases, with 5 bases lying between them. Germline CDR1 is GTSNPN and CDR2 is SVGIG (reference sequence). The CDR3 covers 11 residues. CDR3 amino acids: CAWSPADTQYF. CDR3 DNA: TGTGCCTGGAGCCCGGCAGATACGCAGTATTTT.

Here the CDR3 DNA reads TGTGCCTGGAGTGACGGGGGTGGACAGCCCCAGCATTTT. Amino acids: CAWSDGGGQPQHF. This rearrangement joins TRBV30 to TRBJ1-5; D might be TRBD1 (5 bases). There are 13 residues in the CDR3. V lost 1 base and J lost 7, with 11 bases in between. The germline V gene encodes CDR1 GTSNPN and CDR2 SVGIG (reference sequence).

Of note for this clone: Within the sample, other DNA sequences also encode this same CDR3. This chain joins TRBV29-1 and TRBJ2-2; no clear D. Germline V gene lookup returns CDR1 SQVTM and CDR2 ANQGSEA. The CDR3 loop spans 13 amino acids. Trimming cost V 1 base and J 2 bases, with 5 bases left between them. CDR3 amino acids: CSVEGGNTGELFF. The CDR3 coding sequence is TGCAGCGTTGAAGGGGGAAACACCGGGGAGCTGTTTTTT.

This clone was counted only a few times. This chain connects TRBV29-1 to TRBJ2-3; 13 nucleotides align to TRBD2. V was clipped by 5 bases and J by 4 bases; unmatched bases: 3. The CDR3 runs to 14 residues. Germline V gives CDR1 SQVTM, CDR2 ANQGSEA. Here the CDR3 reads CSVQGLAGADTQYF. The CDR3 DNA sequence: TGCAGCGTTCAAGGACTAGCGGGGGCAGATACGCAGTATTTT.

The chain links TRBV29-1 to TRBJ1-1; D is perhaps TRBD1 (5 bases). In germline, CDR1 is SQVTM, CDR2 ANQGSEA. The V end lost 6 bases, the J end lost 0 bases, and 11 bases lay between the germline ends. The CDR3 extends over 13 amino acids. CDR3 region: CSVLGPLNTEAFF. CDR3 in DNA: TGCAGCGTCCTGGGACCGTTGAACACTGAAGCTTTCTTT.

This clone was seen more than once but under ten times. CDR3 coding DNA: TGCGCCAGCAGCTTCGGGACGCGCTTGCACACTGAAGCTTTCTTT. Translating it yields CASSFGTRLHTEAFF. This chain connects TRBV5-1 to TRBJ1-1; D is possibly TRBD1 (5 bases). Germline CDR1 reads SGHRS; CDR2 reads YFSETQ. The V end was cut by 2 bases, the J end by 3 bases, with 14 bases between. The CDR3 loop spans 15 amino acids.

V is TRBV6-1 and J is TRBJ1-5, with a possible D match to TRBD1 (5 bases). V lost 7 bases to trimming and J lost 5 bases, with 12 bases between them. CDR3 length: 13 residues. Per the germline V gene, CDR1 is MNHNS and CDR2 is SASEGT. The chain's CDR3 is CASMVGHYQPQHF. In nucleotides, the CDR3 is TGTGCCAGCATGGTAGGACATTATCAGCCCCAGCATTTT.

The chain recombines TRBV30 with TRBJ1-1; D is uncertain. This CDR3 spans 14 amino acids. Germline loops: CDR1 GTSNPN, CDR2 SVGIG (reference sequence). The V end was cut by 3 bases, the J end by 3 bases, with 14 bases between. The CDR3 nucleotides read TGTGCCTGGAGAAATCGGAACAGAGACACTGAAGCTTTCTTT. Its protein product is CAWRNRNRDTEAFF.

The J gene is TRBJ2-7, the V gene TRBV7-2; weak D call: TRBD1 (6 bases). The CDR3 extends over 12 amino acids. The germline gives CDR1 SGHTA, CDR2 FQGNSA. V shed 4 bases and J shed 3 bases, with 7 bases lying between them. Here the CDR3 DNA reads TGTGCCAGCAGCTCACAGGGCTACGAGCAGTACTTC. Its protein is CASSSQGYEQYF.

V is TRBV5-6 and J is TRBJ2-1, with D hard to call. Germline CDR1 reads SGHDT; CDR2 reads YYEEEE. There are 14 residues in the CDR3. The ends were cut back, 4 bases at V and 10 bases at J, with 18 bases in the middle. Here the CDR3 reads CASSPPIHFGEQFF. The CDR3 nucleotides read TGTGCCAGCAGCCCCCCGATCCACTTCGGGGAGCAGTTCTTC.

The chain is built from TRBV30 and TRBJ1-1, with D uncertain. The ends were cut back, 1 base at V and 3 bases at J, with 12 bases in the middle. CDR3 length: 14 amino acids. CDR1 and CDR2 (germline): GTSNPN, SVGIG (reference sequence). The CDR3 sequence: CAWSAPGRYTEAFF. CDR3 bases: TGTGCCTGGAGTGCACCAGGTCGTTACACTGAAGCTTTCTTT.

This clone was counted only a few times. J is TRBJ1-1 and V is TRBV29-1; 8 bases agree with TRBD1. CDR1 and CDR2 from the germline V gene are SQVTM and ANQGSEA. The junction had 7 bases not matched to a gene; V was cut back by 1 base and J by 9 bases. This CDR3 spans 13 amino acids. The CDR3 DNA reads TGCAGCGTTGAAGGTCAGGGGGCTACTAAAGCTTTCTTT. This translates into CSVEGQGATKAFF. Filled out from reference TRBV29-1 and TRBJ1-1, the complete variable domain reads SAVISQKPSRDICQRGTSLTIQCQVDSQVTMMFWYRQQPGQSLTLIATANQGSEATYESGFVIDKFPISRPNLTFSTLTVSNMSPEDSSIYLCSVEGQGATKAFFGQGTRLTVV.

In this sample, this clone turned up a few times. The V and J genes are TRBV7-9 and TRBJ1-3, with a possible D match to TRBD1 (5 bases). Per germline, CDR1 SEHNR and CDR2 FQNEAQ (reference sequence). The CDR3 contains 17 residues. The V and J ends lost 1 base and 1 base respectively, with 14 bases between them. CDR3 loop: CASSLEAGTVSGNTIYF. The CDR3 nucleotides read TGTGCCAGCAGCTTAGAAGCTGGGACCGTATCTGGAAACACCATATATTTT.

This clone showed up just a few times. Here the CDR3 DNA reads TGTGCCAGCATCACAGGAGGGCCGAGGAATGAGCAGTTCTTC. Encoded protein: CASITGGPRNEQFF. The V call is TRBV27, the J call TRBJ2-1, with D possibly matching TRBD2 (6 bases). CDR1 MNHEY and CDR2 SMNVEV come from the germline V gene (reference sequence). There are 14 residues in the CDR3. V shed 7 bases and J shed 7 bases, with 17 bases lying between them.

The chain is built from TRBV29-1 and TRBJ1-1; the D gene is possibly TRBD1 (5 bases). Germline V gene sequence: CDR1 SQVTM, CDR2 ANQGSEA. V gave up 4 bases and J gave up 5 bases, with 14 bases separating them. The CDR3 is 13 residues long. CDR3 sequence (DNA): TGCAGCGTTGGAAGGGGCCTCGGGACTGAAGCTTTCTTT. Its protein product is CSVGRGLGTEAFF.

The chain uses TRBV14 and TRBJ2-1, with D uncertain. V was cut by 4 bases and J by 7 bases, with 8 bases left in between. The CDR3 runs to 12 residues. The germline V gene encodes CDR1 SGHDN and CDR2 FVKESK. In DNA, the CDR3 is TGTGCCAGCAGCCCTTCGAGGAATGAGCAGTTCTTC. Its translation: CASSPSRNEQFF.

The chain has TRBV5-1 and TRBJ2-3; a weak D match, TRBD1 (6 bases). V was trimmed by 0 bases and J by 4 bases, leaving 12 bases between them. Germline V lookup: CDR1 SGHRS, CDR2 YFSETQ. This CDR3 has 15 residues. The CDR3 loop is CASSLAQGAPDTQYF. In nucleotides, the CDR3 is TGCGCCAGCAGCTTGGCACAGGGTGCCCCAGATACGCAGTATTTT.

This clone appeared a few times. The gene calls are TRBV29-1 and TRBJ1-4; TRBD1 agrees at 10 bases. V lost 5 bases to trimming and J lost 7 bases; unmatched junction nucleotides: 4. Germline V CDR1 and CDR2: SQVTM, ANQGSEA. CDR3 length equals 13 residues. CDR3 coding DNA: TGCAGCGTTCGACAGGGGGCGGGTGAAAAACTGTTTTTT. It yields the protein CSVRQGAGEKLFF.

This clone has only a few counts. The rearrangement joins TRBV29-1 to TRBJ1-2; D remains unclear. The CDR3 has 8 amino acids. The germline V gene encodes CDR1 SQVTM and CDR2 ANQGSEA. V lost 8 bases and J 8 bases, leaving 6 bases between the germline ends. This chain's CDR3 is CSHEGYTF. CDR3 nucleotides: TGCAGCCATGAGGGCTACACCTTC.

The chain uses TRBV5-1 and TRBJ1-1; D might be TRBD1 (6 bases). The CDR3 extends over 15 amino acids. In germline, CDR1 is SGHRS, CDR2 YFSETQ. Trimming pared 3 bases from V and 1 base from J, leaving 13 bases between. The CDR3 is CASSWTSGANTEAFF. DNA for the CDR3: TGCGCCAGCAGCTGGACGTCGGGGGCGAACACTGAAGCTTTCTTT. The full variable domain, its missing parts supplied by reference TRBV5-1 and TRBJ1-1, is KAGVTQTPRYLIKTRGQQVTLSCSPISGHRSVSWYQQTPGQGLQFLFEYFSETQRNKGNFPGRFSGRQFSNSRSEMNVSTLELGDSALYLCASSWTSGANTEAFFGQGTRLTVV.

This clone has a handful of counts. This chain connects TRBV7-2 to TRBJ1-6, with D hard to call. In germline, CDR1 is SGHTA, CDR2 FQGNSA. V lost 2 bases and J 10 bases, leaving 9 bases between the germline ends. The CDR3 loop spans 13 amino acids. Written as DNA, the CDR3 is TGTGCCAGCAGCTTAAATCTTATCTCACCCCTCCACTTT. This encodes CASSLNLISPLHF.

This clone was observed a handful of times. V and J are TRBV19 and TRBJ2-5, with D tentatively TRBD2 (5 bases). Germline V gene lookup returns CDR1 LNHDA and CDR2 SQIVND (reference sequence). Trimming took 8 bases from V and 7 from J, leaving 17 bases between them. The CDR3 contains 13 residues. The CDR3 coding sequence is TGTGCCAGTGGCCAACGACTCGAGGGGACCCAGTACTTC. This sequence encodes CASGQRLEGTQYF.

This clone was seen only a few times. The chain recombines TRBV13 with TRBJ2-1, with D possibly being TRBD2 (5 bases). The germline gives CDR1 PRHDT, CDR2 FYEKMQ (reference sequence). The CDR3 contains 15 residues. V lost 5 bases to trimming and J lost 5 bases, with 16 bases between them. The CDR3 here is CASSAPSSPHNEQFF. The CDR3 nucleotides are TGTGCCAGCAGCGCCCCTAGCTCTCCCCACAATGAGCAGTTCTTC.